Below, 28 T cell receptor beta chains from the same sample are listed, as sequenced in a study of CD8 T cells in Susac syndrome. Reverse transcription of about 0.5 to 1 ug RNA was performed with random hexamers. TCRdb re-called the immunoSEQ multiplex PCR reads through MiXCR, storing one row per CDR3 protein. The sample lists more than 95,000 distinct CDR3 sequences, 93% occurring once. The sample comprised CD8+ T cells from PBMCs. Source of these receptors: a human donor with multiple sclerosis.

This chain uses TRBV16 with TRBJ1-5; D remains unclear. The length of the CDR3 is 15 residues. V was shortened by 7 bases and J by 0 bases, with 13 bases between the two germline ends. Looked up from germline, CDR1 is KGHSY and CDR2 is FQNENV. Written as DNA, the CDR3 is TGTGCCAGCAAAGACCCAACCGGTAGCAATCAGCCCCAGCATTTT. Translating it yields CASKDPTGSNQPQHF.

The J gene is TRBJ1-2, the V gene TRBV24-1, with D possibly matching TRBD1 (6 bases). The CDR3 runs to 14 residues. The V gene lost 4 bases and the J gene lost 4 bases, with 12 bases spanning the gap. The V gene's germline CDR1 is KGHDR and CDR2 SFDVKD. The CDR3 nucleotides are TGTGCCACCAGTGACCGAGACAGGAGCTATGGCTACACCTTC. This encodes CATSDRDRSYGYTF.

This chain's CDR3 is CASGFAPVDPSRVNTEAFF. As DNA, the CDR3 is TGTGCTAGTGGTTTTGCCCCGGTCGACCCATCGCGGGTGAACACTGAAGCTTTCTTT. The rearrangement links TRBV12-5 to TRBJ1-1; D uncertain. The CDR3 runs 19 residues. The germline V and J ends were trimmed by 3 bases and 0 bases, with 23 bases remaining between them. Germline-derived CDR1 and CDR2 are LGHNT and FRNRAP.

The CDR3 nucleotides read TGCGCCAGCAGCTACGTGACAGGGGGCGCTGAAGCTTTCTTT. It specifies CASSYVTGGAEAFF. The chain uses TRBV5-1 and TRBJ1-1; TRBD1 matches at 10 bases. The J segment lost 6 bases and the V segment lost 3 bases, leaving 5 bases of the junction unmatched. Germline values: CDR1 SGHRS, CDR2 YFSETQ. The CDR3 length is 14 residues.

The chain links TRBV29-1 to TRBJ1-2, with D possibly being TRBD1 (6 bases). The CDR3 has 11 residues. CDR1 is SQVTM and CDR2 is ANQGSEA in the germline V gene. The V end was cut by 4 bases, the J end by 5 bases, with 8 bases between. The CDR3 region is CSVGTEYGYTF. Here the CDR3 DNA reads TGCAGCGTTGGGACAGAGTATGGCTACACCTTC.

The rearrangement uses TRBV2 and TRBJ2-1; 7 nucleotides agree with TRBD2. The CDR3 runs 18 residues. Germline V gene data show CDR1 as SNHLY and CDR2 as FYNNEI. V lost 6 bases to trimming and J lost 1 base; unmatched junction nucleotides: 15. Here the CDR3 reads CASRGLAGDASSYNEQFF. Written as DNA, the CDR3 is TGTGCCAGCAGGGGTTTGGCGGGAGACGCTTCATCCTACAATGAGCAGTTCTTC.

CDR3: CASRGPPTDTQYF. In DNA form, the CDR3 reads TGTGCCAGCAGGGGGCCCCCCACAGATACGCAGTATTTT. The chain uses TRBV3-1 and TRBJ2-3; a possible D gene is TRBD1 (5 bases). Germline CDR1 reads LGHDT; CDR2 reads YNNKEL (reference sequence). V lost 6 bases, J lost 2 bases, and 9 bases lay in between. This CDR3 comprises 13 residues.

The chain carries TRBV27 and TRBJ2-1, with D possibly being TRBD1 (6 bases). CDR3 length: 13 amino acids. V lost 6 bases and J 6 bases, leaving 12 bases between the germline ends. CDR1 and CDR2 (germline): MNHEY, SMNVEV (reference sequence). CDR3 in amino acids: CASSRGRGNEQFF. Here the CDR3 DNA reads TGTGCCAGCAGCCGCGGCAGGGGCAATGAGCAGTTCTTC.

CDR3 loop: CSARAIGRSEQFF. The CDR3 DNA sequence: TGCAGTGCTAGAGCGATAGGGCGGTCTGAGCAGTTCTTC. V gene TRBV20-1 combines with J gene TRBJ2-1; unclear D gene. This CDR3 is built from 13 residues. Germline CDR1 and CDR2: DFQATT and SNEGSKA (reference sequence). Trimming cost V 1 base and J 9 bases, with 13 bases left between them.

This chain links TRBV30 with TRBJ2-7; D remains unclear. V was clipped by 4 bases and J by 3 bases, with 13 bases between them. The germline V gene encodes CDR1 GTSNPN and CDR2 SVGIG (reference sequence). CDR3 length: 13 amino acids. CDR3 protein: CAWNLGPLYEQYV. DNA of the CDR3: TGTGCCTGGAATCTCGGGCCACTCTACGAGCAGTACGTC.

The count of this clonotype is one. The chain couples TRBV23-1 to TRBJ1-2; 9 bases align to TRBD1. TRBV23-1 is known as an ORF, though its function is uncertain. This CDR3 has 18 residues. The V segment lost 1 base and the J segment 2 bases; nucleotides outside the gene matches: 11. The CDR3 here is CASSQWIDRGEGNYGYTF. CDR3 DNA sequence: TGCGCCAGCAGTCAATGGATTGACAGGGGGGAGGGCAACTATGGCTACACCTTC.

This clonotype was seen only a few times. J is TRBJ2-3 and V is TRBV5-1; D is perhaps TRBD1 (6 bases). The CDR3 totals 16 residues. V was clipped by 0 bases and J by 2 bases, with 13 bases between them. Germline CDR1 is SGHRS and CDR2 is YFSETQ. The CDR3 spells CASSLVQGGYTDTQYF. CDR3 DNA sequence: TGCGCCAGCAGCTTGGTACAGGGCGGGTACACAGATACGCAGTATTTT.

The V call is TRBV29-1, the J call TRBJ1-2; possibly TRBD1 for D (5 bases). V lost 3 bases to trimming and J lost 4 bases, with 15 bases between them. This CDR3 has 14 amino acids. Germline V CDR1 and CDR2: SQVTM, ANQGSEA. The CDR3 region has the DNA TGCAGCGTTGAGGACAACAGCGATCTCTATGGCTACACCTTC. It yields the protein CSVEDNSDLYGYTF.

This clonotype was counted a single time. The chain links TRBV5-4 to TRBJ1-1; maybe TRBD1 (5 bases). The CDR3 has 14 amino acids. Germline CDR1 is SGHNT and CDR2 is YYREEE (reference sequence). Trimming took 6 bases from V and 2 from J, leaving 14 bases between them. The CDR3, as DNA: TGTGCCAGCACCCGGACCGGGGGAAACACTGAAGCTTTCTTT. Residues: CASTRTGGNTEAFF. The full variable domain, its missing parts supplied by reference TRBV5-4 and TRBJ1-1, is ETGVTQSPTHLIKTRGQQVTLRCSSQSGHNTVSWYQQALGQGPQFIFQYYREEENGRGNFPPRFSGLQFPNYSSELNVNALELDDSALYLCASTRTGGNTEAFFGQGTRLTVV.

The gene calls are TRBV9 and TRBJ1-5; 9 bases map to TRBD1. The length of the CDR3 is 16 residues. Trimming cost V 0 bases and J 7 bases; bases outside gene matches: 8. In germline, CDR1 is SGDLS, CDR2 YYNGEE. CDR3 sequence: CASSVDSGTGFQPQHF. The CDR3 coding sequence is TGTGCCAGCAGCGTAGATTCCGGGACAGGGTTCCAGCCCCAGCATTTT.

The CDR3 loop reads CASSLDGYPAGVQETQYF. In nucleotides, the CDR3 is TGTGCCAGCAGCTTAGACGGGTATCCAGCGGGAGTTCAAGAGACCCAGTACTTC. This chain links TRBV7-2 with TRBJ2-5; 8 bases are a match to TRBD2. CDR1 is SGHTA, CDR2 FQGNSA, per germline. V shed 1 base and J 2 bases; nucleotides not matched to a gene: 12. The CDR3 has 18 residues.

The rearrangement joins TRBV7-9 to TRBJ1-5; TRBD1 might be the D (5 bases). CDR1 SEHNR and CDR2 FQNEAQ come from the germline V gene (reference sequence). The length of the CDR3 is 12 residues. Trimming cost V 5 bases and J 6 bases, with 8 bases left between them. The CDR3 region is CASSTQGQPQHF. DNA for the CDR3: TGTGCCAGCAGCACTCAGGGTCAGCCCCAGCATTTT.

This chain links TRBV19 with TRBJ2-1, with a possible D match to TRBD1 (5 bases). The CDR3 spans 12 residues. Germline CDR1 and CDR2: LNHDA and SQIVND (reference sequence). Trimming left V 6 bases short and J 2 bases short, with 5 bases between. The CDR3: CASRTAYNEQFF. In DNA, the CDR3 is TGTGCCAGTAGGACAGCCTACAATGAGCAGTTCTTC.

The chain is built from TRBV20-1 and TRBJ2-7; D is ambiguous. V gave up 1 base and J gave up 0 bases, with 7 bases separating them. This CDR3 comprises 13 residues. The germline V gene has CDR1 DFQATT and CDR2 SNEGSKA (reference sequence). This chain's CDR3 is CSARGTDSYEQYV. The CDR3 nucleotides read TGCAGTGCTAGAGGCACAGACTCCTACGAGCAGTACGTC.

The rearrangement joins TRBV12-5 to TRBJ1-5, with D perhaps TRBD1 (5 bases). There are 15 residues in the CDR3. CDR1 and CDR2 (germline): LGHNT, FRNRAP. The V gene lost 2 bases and the J gene lost 2 bases, with 10 bases spanning the gap. In DNA form, the CDR3 reads TGTGCTAGTGGTTTGTCCCGGGACGGCAATCAGCCCCAGCATTTT. Protein product: CASGLSRDGNQPQHF.

The J gene is TRBJ2-1, the V gene TRBV15, with D uncertain. Germline CDR1 is LNHNV and CDR2 is YYDKDF (reference sequence). Trimming took off 0 bases at V and 8 bases at J, with 14 bases between the two ends. The CDR3 is 15 amino acids. CDR3 amino acids: CATSRDPWSLDEQFF. The CDR3 region has the DNA TGTGCCACCAGCAGAGATCCGTGGAGCCTGGATGAGCAGTTCTTC.

CDR3 residues: CASGRDGYTF. The CDR3, as DNA: TGTGCCAGTGGAAGGGATGGCTACACCTTC. The V and J genes are TRBV19 and TRBJ1-2; D not resolved. This CDR3 region has 10 residues. V lost 8 bases, J lost 6 bases, and 7 bases lay in between. CDR1 is LNHDA, CDR2 SQIVND, per germline (reference sequence).

V gene TRBV19 combines with J gene TRBJ2-1, with TRBD2 matching over 7 bases. After removal of 6 bases from V and 4 bases from J, the junction contained 12 bases not matched to a gene. This CDR3 region has 16 residues. The germline CDR1 and CDR2 sequences are LNHDA and SQIVND (reference sequence). The CDR3 nucleotides are TGTGCCAGTAGGGAAAACATGGCGGGAGTGTACAATGAGCAGTTCTTC. It encodes CASRENMAGVYNEQFF.

The V and J genes are TRBV3-1 and TRBJ1-2; tentatively, D is TRBD1 (5 bases). The germline V and J ends were trimmed by 4 bases and 11 bases, with 11 bases remaining between them. Germline-derived CDR1 and CDR2 are LGHDT and YNNKEL (reference sequence). This CDR3 comprises 11 residues. The CDR3 DNA reads TGTGCCAGCAGCCGGCACCGACAGTACACCTTC. Translation gives CASSRHRQYTF. The whole variable domain, filled in from reference TRBV3-1 and TRBJ1-2, reads DTAVSQTPKYLVTQMGNDKSIKCEQNLGHDTMYWYKQDSKKFLKIMFSYNNKELIINETVPNRFSPKSPDKAHLNLHINSLELGDSAVYFCASSRHRQYTFGSGTRLTVV.

Turning to this clonotype: At one end, the junction sequence differs from germline, possibly due to a read error. J is TRBJ2-1 and V is TRBV20-1, with D possibly TRBD2 on 6 matching bases. The germline CDR1 and CDR2 sequences are DFQATT and SNEGSKA (reference sequence). This CDR3 comprises 13 residues. The CDR3 region is CSARDLDYKEQFF. The CDR3 DNA follows: TGCAGTGCTAGAGATCTGGACTACAAGGAGCAGTTCTTC.

The rearrangement joins TRBV12-5 to TRBJ1-2, with 7 bases lining up with TRBD1. The germline gives CDR1 LGHNT, CDR2 FRNRAP. V lost 1 base to trimming and J lost 8 bases; unmatched junction nucleotides: 4. There are 13 residues in the CDR3. The CDR3 bases are TGTGCTAGTGGTTTGGGCAGGGGGTTCGGCTACACCTTC. It translates to CASGLGRGFGYTF.

This sequence joins TRBV19 and TRBJ1-2; D remains unclear. This CDR3 is built from 18 residues. Trimming stripped 0 bases from V and 1 base from J, with 18 bases between. Germline V CDR1 and CDR2: LNHDA, SQIVND (reference sequence). The DNA for the CDR3 is TGTGCCAGTAGTATAGATCCACGTCACGGGCGTAATAACTATGGCTACACCTTC. Translating it yields CASSIDPRHGRNNYGYTF.

The chain employs TRBV5-1 and TRBJ2-1; TRBD1 is a possible D gene (6 bases). Germline V lookup: CDR1 SGHRS, CDR2 YFSETQ. The CDR3 is made up of 11 amino acids. The ends were cut back, 4 bases at V and 8 bases at J, with 7 bases in the middle. The CDR3: CASSGGHEQFF. The CDR3 DNA reads as TGCGCCAGCAGCGGGGGCCATGAGCAGTTCTTC.